Below, 12 T cell receptor beta chains from the same sample are listed, as sequenced in a study of CD4+ T cells in melanoma. Using immunoSEQ multiplex PCR, the repertoire was profiled, and TCRdb retains in-frame clones only, with some absent. The sample lists over 100,000 clones; 80% to 95% were seen once. The sample taken for sequencing was peripheral blood. Source of these receptors: a human donor with melanoma.

The gene calls are TRBV7-8 and TRBJ1-1; weak D call: TRBD1 (6 bases). CDR3 size: 15 residues. V gave up 2 bases and J gave up 3 bases, with 13 bases separating them. The V gene's germline CDR1 is SGHVS and CDR2 FQNEAQ. The CDR3 region has the DNA TGTGCCAGCAGCTTACTACAGGGAGAGTACACTGAAGCTTTCTTT. It yields the protein CASSLLQGEYTEAFF.

This clone was counted a single time. The chain recombines TRBV5-4 with TRBJ2-5; the D gene is possibly TRBD2 (6 bases). Germline loops: CDR1 SGHNT, CDR2 YYREEE (reference sequence). This CDR3 comprises 16 residues. Trimming took 1 base from V and 5 from J, leaving 18 bases between them. CDR3 bases: TGTGCCAGCAGCTTGCGGCGGGAAAGGGCAGGGGAGACCCAGTACTTC. Protein sequence: CASSLRRERAGETQYF. Complete variable domain (other parts from reference TRBV5-4 and TRBJ2-5): ETGVTQSPTHLIKTRGQQVTLRCSSQSGHNTVSWYQQALGQGPQFIFQYYREEENGRGNFPPRFSGLQFPNYSSELNVNALELDDSALYLCASSLRRERAGETQYFGPGTRLLVL.

V is TRBV9 and J is TRBJ1-2, with D unresolved. Germline V gene sequence: CDR1 SGDLS, CDR2 YYNGEE. This CDR3 has 13 amino acids. The V and J ends lost 0 bases and 6 bases respectively, with 9 bases between them. In DNA form, the CDR3 reads TGTGCCAGCAGCGTAGGTCCTGGGGATGGCTACACCTTC. Its translation is CASSVGPGDGYTF.

The rearrangement links TRBV19 to TRBJ2-5; possibly TRBD1 for D (5 bases). This CDR3 contains 12 residues. Germline CDR1 and CDR2: LNHDA and SQIVND (reference sequence). V gave up 10 bases and J gave up 5 bases, with 14 bases separating them. CDR3 bases: TGTGCCACAGGACACGCTCAGGAGACCCAGTACTTC. Translated: CATGHAQETQYF. Using reference TRBV19 and TRBJ2-5 for the parts outside the CDR3, the full variable domain is DGGITQSPKYLFRKEGQNVTLSCEQNLNHDAMYWYRQDPGQGLRLIYYSQIVNDFQKGDIAEGYSVSREKKESFPLTVTSAQKNPTAFYLCATGHAQETQYFGPGTRLLVL.

The J gene is TRBJ2-7, the V gene TRBV5-1; D is undetermined. Germline CDR1 and CDR2: SGHRS and YFSETQ. There are 12 residues in the CDR3. V lost 0 bases to trimming and J lost 5 bases, with 6 bases between them. CDR3 loop: CASSLVRDEQYF. In nucleotides, the CDR3 is TGCGCCAGCAGCTTGGTTCGGGACGAGCAGTACTTC.

This clone showed up just a few times. This rearrangement joins TRBV7-2 to TRBJ2-1; D remains ambiguous. CDR3 length: 12 amino acids. Per the germline V gene, CDR1 is SGHTA and CDR2 is FQGNSA. V lost 3 bases, J lost 8 bases, and 8 bases lay in between. The CDR3 protein is CASSFTRDEQFF. DNA for the CDR3: TGTGCCAGCAGCTTCACAAGGGATGAGCAGTTCTTC.

V and J are TRBV7-3 and TRBJ2-3, with 7 bases identical to TRBD2. Germline trimming cut 8 bases from V and 4 bases from J; bases unmatched to any gene: 9. The CDR3 has 14 residues. Germline V gene data show CDR1 as SGHTA and CDR2 as FQGTGA. CDR3 loop: CASSSGVGPDTQYF. As DNA, the CDR3 is TGTGCCAGCTCGAGCGGGGTAGGTCCAGATACGCAGTATTTT.

The V call is TRBV27, the J call TRBJ1-4, with D perhaps matching TRBD1 (6 bases). V lost 5 bases and J lost 2, with 9 bases in between. Germline-derived CDR1 and CDR2 are MNHEY and SMNVEV (reference sequence). CDR3 length: 14 amino acids. For the CDR3, the DNA is TGTGCCAGCAGTCGGGGGGCTACTAATGAAAAACTGTTTTTT. It codes for CASSRGATNEKLFF.

The V and J genes are TRBV11-2 and TRBJ2-5, with D tentatively TRBD2 (6 bases). CDR3 length: 13 residues. The germline V gene encodes CDR1 SGHAT and CDR2 FQNNGV. With 2 bases removed from V and 4 bases from J, the gap between germline ends came to 8 bases. This chain's CDR3 is CASSLWRVETQYF. The CDR3 nucleotides are TGTGCCAGCAGCTTATGGAGGGTAGAGACCCAGTACTTC.

The chain recombines TRBV28 with TRBJ2-1; D is ambiguous. The germline V and J ends were trimmed by 8 bases and 2 bases, with 10 bases remaining between them. Germline V gene sequence: CDR1 MDHEN, CDR2 SYDVKM. This CDR3 has 13 residues. The CDR3 region has the DNA TGTGCCAGCGATTCTGACGCCTACAATGAGCAGTTCTTC. Amino acid sequence: CASDSDAYNEQFF.

The V gene is TRBV4-2, the J gene TRBJ2-7; tentatively, D is TRBD2 (6 bases). The CDR3 has 15 amino acids. Per germline, CDR1 LGHNA and CDR2 YNFKEQ. The V end was cut by 0 bases, the J end by 3 bases, with 12 bases between. CDR3 coding DNA: TGTGCCAGCAGCCAAGACCGGGACGGGGGCTACGAGCAGTACTTC. It yields the protein CASSQDRDGGYEQYF.

The gene calls are TRBV4-1 and TRBJ2-7, with D perhaps TRBD1 (6 bases). V gave up 2 bases and J gave up 2 bases, with 19 bases separating them. The CDR3 consists of 17 residues. Germline V gives CDR1 MGHRA, CDR2 YSYEKL. CDR3 amino acids: CASSQSSTGFGTYEQYF. The CDR3 DNA reads as TGCGCCAGCAGCCAATCGTCGACAGGTTTCGGAACCTACGAGCAGTACTTC.